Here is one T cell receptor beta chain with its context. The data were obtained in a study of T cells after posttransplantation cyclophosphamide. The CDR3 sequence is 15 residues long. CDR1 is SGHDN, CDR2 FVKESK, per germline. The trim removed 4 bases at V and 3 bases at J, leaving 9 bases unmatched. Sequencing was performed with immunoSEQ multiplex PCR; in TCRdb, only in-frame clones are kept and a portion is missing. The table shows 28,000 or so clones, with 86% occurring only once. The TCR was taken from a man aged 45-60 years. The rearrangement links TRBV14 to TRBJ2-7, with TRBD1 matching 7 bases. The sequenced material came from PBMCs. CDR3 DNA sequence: TGTGCCAGCAGCCCTTCGGGACAGATGGGCTACGAGCAGTACTTC. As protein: CASSPSGQMGYEQYF.